These T cell receptor beta chains were read from a single sample in a study of blood T cell repertoires in COVID-19. This table comes from immunoSEQ multiplex PCR, and its TCRdb copy is limited to in-frame clones, with some not included. The table lists about 310,000 clones, 90% of them singletons. Sequencing was performed on peripheral blood. Every receptor here comes from a woman aged 35 to 49 with COVID-19, enrolled during active disease. Both conserved end residues are part of each CDR3. D genes are given only for firm matches. Clone size is stated in some rows and not others, as once, few, many or a class when expanded.

>-|TRBJ1-1|TRBV7-8|-
TGTGCCAGCAGCTTGGGGGGGGGAACTGAAGCTTTCTTT
CASSLGGGTEAFF
>TRBD1|TRBJ2-2|TRBV6-5|-
TGTGCCAGCAGTTCTCGACAGGGTCACGGGGAGCTGTTTTTT
CASSSRQGHGELFF
>-|TRBJ2-1|TRBV6-5|-
TGTGCCAGCAAGTCGAAACTCAATGAGCAGTTCTTC
CASKSKLNEQFF
>-|TRBJ1-6|TRBV25-1|-
TGTGCCAGCAGGGGGAGTTGGGAGGGTCGATTACATTCACCCCTCCACTTT
CASRGSWEGRLHSPLHF
>-|TRBJ2-6|TRBV6-6|-
TGTGCCAGCAGTCCTATCGCAGGGAACTCTGGGGCCAACGTCCTGACTTTC
CASSPIAGNSGANVLTF
>-|TRBJ2-1|TRBV28|once
TGTGCCAGCCAAAGAGGGAGTGGGTACAATGAGCAGTTCTTC
CASQRGSGYNEQFF
>TRBD2|TRBJ2-7|TRBV30|once
TGTGCTTTGACTAGCGGAAACTACGAGCAGTACTTC
CALTSGNYEQYF
>-|TRBJ2-7|TRBV27|-
TGTGCCAGCAGTTTAGTCCGGGGGGCTCACTACGAGCAGTACTTC
CASSLVRGAHYEQYF
>TRBD1|TRBJ2-4|TRBV6-6|once
TGTGCCAGCAGTTACTCCGGACAGGGGGCTAGACACATTCAGTACTTC
CASSYSGQGARHIQYF
>TRBD2|TRBJ2-3|TRBV4-3|-
TGCGCCAGCAGCCGCGGACTAGGCCCCACAGATACGCAGTATTTT
CASSRGLGPTDTQYF